This T cell receptor (beta chain) derives from a study of blood T cell repertoires in COVID-19. The CDR3 is 16 residues long. In germline, CDR1 is MNHNY, CDR2 SVGAGI (reference sequence). V dropped 7 bases and J dropped 1 base, with 19 bases sitting between them. Original analysis: Quantification of nucleated cells was approximated via reference gene primer amplification. Assay used: immunoSEQ multiplex PCR; TCRdb lists only in-frame clones, some missing. V and J calls and clone size follow that table, whereas D and trimming were derived from the DNA. The sample gives approximately 220,000 clones, roughly 80% of which show up once; approximately 4.9% is in the top ten. Cohorts were assigned according to the clinical history that participants reported. The study recruited exposed participants who had met a COVID-19 case within 2 weeks before entry.

The TCR was taken from a woman in her forties or fifties who had been exposed to COVID-19. The chain is built from TRBV6-6 and TRBJ1-1; possible D gene TRBD1, 5 bases. Sequenced material: PBMCs or T cells enriched from blood (not recorded which). The CDR3 coding sequence is TGTGCCAGCATCATCGGGAGCAGGGTAACGAACACTGAAGCTTTCTTT. Translated: CASIIGSRVTNTEAFF.